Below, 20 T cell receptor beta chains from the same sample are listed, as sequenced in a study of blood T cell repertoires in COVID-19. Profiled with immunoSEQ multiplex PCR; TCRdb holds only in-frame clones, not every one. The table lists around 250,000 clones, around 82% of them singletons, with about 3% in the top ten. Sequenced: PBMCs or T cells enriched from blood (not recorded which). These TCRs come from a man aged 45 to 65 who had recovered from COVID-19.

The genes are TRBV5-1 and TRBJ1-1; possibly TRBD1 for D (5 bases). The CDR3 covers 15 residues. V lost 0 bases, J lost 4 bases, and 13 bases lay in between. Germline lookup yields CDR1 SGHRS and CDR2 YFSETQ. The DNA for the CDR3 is TGCGCCAGCAGCTTGGCTGTCGGGGGTGGCACTGAAGCTTTCTTT. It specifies CASSLAVGGGTEAFF.

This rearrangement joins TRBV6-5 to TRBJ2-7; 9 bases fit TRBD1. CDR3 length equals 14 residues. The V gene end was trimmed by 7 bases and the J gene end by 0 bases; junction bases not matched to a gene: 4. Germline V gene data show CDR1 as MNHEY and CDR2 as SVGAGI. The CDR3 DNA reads TGTGCCAGCACCTTGACAGGGGGCTCCTACGAGCAGTACTTC. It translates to CASTLTGGSYEQYF.

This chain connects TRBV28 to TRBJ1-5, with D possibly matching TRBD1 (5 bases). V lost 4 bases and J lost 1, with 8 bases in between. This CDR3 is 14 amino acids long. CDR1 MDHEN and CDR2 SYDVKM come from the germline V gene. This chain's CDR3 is CASSSGRSNQPQHF. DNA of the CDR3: TGTGCCAGCAGTTCAGGGAGGAGCAATCAGCCCCAGCATTTT.

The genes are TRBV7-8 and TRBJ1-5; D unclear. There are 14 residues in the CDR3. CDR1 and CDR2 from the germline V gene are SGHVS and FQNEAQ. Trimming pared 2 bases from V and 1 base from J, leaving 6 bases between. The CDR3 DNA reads TGTGCCAGCAGCTTACCGGGGAGCAATCAGCCCCAGCATTTT. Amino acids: CASSLPGSNQPQHF.

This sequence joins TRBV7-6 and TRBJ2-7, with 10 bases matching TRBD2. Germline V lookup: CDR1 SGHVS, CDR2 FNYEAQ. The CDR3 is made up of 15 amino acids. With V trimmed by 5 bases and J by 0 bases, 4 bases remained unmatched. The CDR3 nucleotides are TGTGCCAGCAGCAGGACTAGCGGCAGCTCCTACGAGCAGTACTTC. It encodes CASSRTSGSSYEQYF.

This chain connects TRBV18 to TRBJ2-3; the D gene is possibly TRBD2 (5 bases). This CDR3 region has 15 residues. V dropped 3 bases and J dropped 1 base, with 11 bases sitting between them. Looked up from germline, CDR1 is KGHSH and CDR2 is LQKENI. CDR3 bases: TGTGCCAGCTCACCCACTAGTGCCGGCACAGATACGCAGTATTTT. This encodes CASSPTSAGTDTQYF.

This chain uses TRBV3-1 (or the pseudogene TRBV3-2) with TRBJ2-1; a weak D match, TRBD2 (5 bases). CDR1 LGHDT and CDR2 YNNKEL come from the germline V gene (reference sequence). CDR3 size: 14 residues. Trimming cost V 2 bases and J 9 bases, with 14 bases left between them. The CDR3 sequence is CASSQSPGIGEQFF. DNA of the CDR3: TGTGCCAGCAGCCAAAGTCCCGGGATCGGTGAGCAGTTCTTC.

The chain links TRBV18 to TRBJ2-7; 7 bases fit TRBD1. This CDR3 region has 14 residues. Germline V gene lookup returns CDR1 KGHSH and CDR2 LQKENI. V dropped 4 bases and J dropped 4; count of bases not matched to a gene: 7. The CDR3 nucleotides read TGTGCCAGCTCACGTGACAGGGCCAAGTACGAGCAGTACTTC. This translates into CASSRDRAKYEQYF.

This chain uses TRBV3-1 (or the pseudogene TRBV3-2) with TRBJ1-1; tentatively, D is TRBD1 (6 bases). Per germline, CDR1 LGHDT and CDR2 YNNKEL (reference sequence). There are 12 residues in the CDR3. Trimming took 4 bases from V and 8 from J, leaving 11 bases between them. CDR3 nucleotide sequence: TGTGCCAGCAGCCCAGGGGTCGGCGAAGCTTTCTTT. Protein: CASSPGVGEAFF.

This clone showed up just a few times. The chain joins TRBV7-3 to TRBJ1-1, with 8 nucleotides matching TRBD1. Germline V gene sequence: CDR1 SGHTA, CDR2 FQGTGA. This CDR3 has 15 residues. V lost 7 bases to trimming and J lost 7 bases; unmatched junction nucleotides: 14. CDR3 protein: CASTGVQGGVNEAFF. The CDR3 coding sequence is TGTGCCAGCACCGGAGTACAGGGGGGGGTTAATGAAGCTTTCTTT. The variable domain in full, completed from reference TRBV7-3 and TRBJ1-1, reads GAGVSQTPSNKVTEKGKYVELRCDPISGHTALYWYRQSLGQGPEFLIYFQGTGAADDSGLPNDRFFAVRPEGSVSTLKIQRTERGDSAVYLCASTGVQGGVNEAFFGQGTRLTVV.

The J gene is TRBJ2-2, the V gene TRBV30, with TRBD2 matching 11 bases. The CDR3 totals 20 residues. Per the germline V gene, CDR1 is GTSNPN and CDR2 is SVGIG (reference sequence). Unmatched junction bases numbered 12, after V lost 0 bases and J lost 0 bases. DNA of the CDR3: TGTGCCTGGAGTGTTCGGTTGCTAGCGGGGGGATTCGCGAACACCGGGGAGCTGTTTTTT. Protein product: CAWSVRLLAGGFANTGELFF.

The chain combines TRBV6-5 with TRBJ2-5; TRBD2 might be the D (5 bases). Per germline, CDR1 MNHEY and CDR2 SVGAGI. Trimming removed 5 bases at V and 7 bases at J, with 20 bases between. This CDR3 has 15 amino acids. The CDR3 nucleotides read TGTGCCAGCAGTACTATAGGATCAAACAGCGGGACCCAGTACTTC. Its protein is CASSTIGSNSGTQYF.

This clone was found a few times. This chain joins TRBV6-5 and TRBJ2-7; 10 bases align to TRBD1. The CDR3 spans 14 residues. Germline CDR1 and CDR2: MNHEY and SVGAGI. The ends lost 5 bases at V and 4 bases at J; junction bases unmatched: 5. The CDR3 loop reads CASSSGTGVYEQYF. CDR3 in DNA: TGTGCCAGCAGTAGCGGGACAGGGGTGTACGAGCAGTACTTC.

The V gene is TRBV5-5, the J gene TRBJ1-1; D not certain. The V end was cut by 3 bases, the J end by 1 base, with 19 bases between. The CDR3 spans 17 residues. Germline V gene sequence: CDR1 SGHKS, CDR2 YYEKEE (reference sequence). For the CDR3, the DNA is TGTGCCAGCAGCTACCACGCCGGAGGGTTTGGGAACACTGAAGCTTTCTTT. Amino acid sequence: CASSYHAGGFGNTEAFF. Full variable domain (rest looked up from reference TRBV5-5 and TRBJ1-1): DAGVTQSPTHLIKTRGQQVTLRCSPISGHKSVSWYQQVLGQGPQFIFQYYEKEERGRGNFPDRFSARQFPNYSSELNVNALLLGDSALYLCASSYHAGGFGNTEAFFGQGTRLTVV.

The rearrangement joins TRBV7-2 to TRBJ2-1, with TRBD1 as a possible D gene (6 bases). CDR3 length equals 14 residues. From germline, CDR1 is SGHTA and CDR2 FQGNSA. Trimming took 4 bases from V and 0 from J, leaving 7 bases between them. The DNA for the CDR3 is TGTGCCAGCAGCTACAGGGTCTCCTACAATGAGCAGTTCTTC. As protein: CASSYRVSYNEQFF. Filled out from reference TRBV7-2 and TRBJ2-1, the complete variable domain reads GAGVSQSPSNKVTEKGKDVELRCDPISGHTALYWYRQSLGQGLEFLIYFQGNSAPDKSGLPSDRFSAERTGGSVSTLTIQRTQQEDSAVYLCASSYRVSYNEQFFGPGTRLTVL.

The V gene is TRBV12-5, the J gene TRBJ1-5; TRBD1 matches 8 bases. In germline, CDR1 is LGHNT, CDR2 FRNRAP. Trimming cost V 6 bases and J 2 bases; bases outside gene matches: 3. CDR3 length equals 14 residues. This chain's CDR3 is CASGEGQGNQPQHF. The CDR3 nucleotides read TGTGCTAGTGGGGAGGGACAGGGCAATCAGCCCCAGCATTTT.

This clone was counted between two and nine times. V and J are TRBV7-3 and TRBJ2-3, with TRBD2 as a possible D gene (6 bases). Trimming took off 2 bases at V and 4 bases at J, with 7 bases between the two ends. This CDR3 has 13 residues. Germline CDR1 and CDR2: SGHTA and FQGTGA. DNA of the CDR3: TGTGCCAGCAGCTTAGCGGGACCAGATACGCAGTATTTT. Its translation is CASSLAGPDTQYF.

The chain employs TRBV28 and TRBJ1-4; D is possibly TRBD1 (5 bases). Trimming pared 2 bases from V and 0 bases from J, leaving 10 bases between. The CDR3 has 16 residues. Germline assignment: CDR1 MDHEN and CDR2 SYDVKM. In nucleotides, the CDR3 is TGTGCCAGCAGTTTAAAGGGGATCGCAACTAATGAAAAACTGTTTTTT. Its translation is CASSLKGIATNEKLFF.

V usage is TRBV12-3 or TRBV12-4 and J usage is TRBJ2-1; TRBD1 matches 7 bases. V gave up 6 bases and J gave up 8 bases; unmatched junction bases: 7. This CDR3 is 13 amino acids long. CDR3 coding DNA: TGTGCCAGCAGAAGGGACAGTGGGTATGAGCAGTTCTTC. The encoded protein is CASRRDSGYEQFF.

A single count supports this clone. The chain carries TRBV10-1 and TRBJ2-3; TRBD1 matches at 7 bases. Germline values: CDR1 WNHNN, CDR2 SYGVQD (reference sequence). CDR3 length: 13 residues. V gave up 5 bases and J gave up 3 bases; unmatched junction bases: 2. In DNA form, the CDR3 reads TGCGCCAGCAGTCCGGGACAGACAGATACGCAGTATTTT. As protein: CASSPGQTDTQYF.